Included here is one TCR beta chain sequence, with context. The clone's antigen remains unknown. The sample holds no much larger clone one base away, and base qualities are not on file. This specimen belongs to a study of T cell repertoires in cytomegalovirus infection (dated by TCRdb to about 2019). Notes on the research overall: Donor HLA type was relevant to the analysis, as public TCR beta signatures indicated carriage of CMV infection together with the matching HLA type. The study at large found these results: The ex vivo response was dominated by HLA-C-restricted CMV-specific TCR beta clonotypes, which also provided the single most frequent clonotype in two of eight donors. Cumulative frequency of public TCR beta family members discriminated carriers of CMV infection plus the relevant HLA type in this cohort and an independent roughly 330-donor cohort.

The CDR3, cysteine through phenylalanine, is 13 amino acids long. Left in the record is the CDR3 DNA by itself, 39 bases read in frame from the first base. From a lookup of the germline V gene, CDR1 and CDR2 are MNHEY and SVGEGT. V is shortened by 7 bases, J by 8 bases, and the region joining them spans 15 bases. TCRdb shows the sequencer as Illumina HiSeq 1500. In TCRdb, the public reads were trimmed at Q25 with fastp and aligned with MiXCR, with productive beta chains retained. Identical CDR3 protein sequences are pooled into one entry, listed with their most common genes and DNA. Here the sample has a few hundred thousand distinct CDR3 sequences; more than 15% occur a single time. Roughly half of the sample is held by the ten biggest clonotypes.

This receptor was taken from a human donor in good health (CMV status not recorded). Some clones in this sample may be carry-over from other donors' samples. Recombination connected TRBV6-2 or TRBV6-3 to TRBJ1-5; tentative D gene TRBD1, with 5 bases matching. Material for sequencing was CD8+ T cells from PBMCs. CDR3 protein: CASNRPGTEPQHF. The base sequence is TGTGCCAGCAACCGGCCAGGGACGGAGCCCCAGCATTTT.